This is a list of T cell receptor beta chains from one sample in a study of T cell repertoires in cytomegalovirus infection. Each CDR3 protein gets one entry after TCRdb re-called the reads with MiXCR. The sample shows around 750,000 distinct CDR3 sequences, 32% of them seen only once. Antigens of these TCRs are unknown. The sequenced sample was cultured CD8+ T cells from PBMCs, obtained from culture after CMV antigen stimulation. Receptor source: a human donor in good health (CMV status not recorded). Some clones in this sample may be carry-over from other donors' samples. Both conserved end residues are part of each CDR3. A D gene is named only where the DNA matches it firmly. Clone sizes are given selectively: once, few, many, or a class where the clone is expanded.

v_call	j_call	d_call	clone_size	cdr3_aa	cdr3_nt
TRBV20-1	TRBJ1-6	TRBD1	-	CSARGYRGLTLDSPLHF	TGCAGTGCTAGAGGATACAGGGGGCTTACTTTGGATTCACCCCTCCACTTT
TRBV7-9	TRBJ2-1	TRBD1	-	CASSSGQPLYNEQFF	TGTGCCAGCAGCTCGGGACAGCCCCTATACAATGAGCAGTTCTTC
TRBV9	TRBJ2-7	TRBD1	-	CASSVEGQGSPYEQYF	TGTGCCAGCAGCGTAGAAGGACAGGGGTCCCCCTACGAGCAGTACTTC
TRBV7-9	TRBJ1-4	-	-	CASSFAKEEEKLFF	TGTGCCAGCAGCTTCGCCAAGGAAGAGGAAAAACTGTTTTTT
TRBV15	TRBJ1-6	TRBD1	-	CATSRDMGQRSPLHF	TGTGCCACCAGCAGAGATATGGGACAGCGTTCACCCCTCCACTTT
TRBV7-9	TRBJ1-1	-	many	CASNPWAGNTEAFF	TGTGCCAGCAACCCTTGGGCGGGTAACACTGAAGCTTTCTTT
TRBV6-5	TRBJ2-1	TRBD1	-	CASSARPDRVEQFF	TGTGCCAGCAGTGCGCGACCGGACAGGGTTGAGCAGTTCTTC
TRBV19	TRBJ1-1	-	few	CASSIDWGTEAFF	TGTGCCAGTAGTATAGATTGGGGAACTGAAGCTTTCTTT
TRBV10-2	TRBJ1-1	-	-	CASNQGGMNTEAFF	TGCGCCAGCAACCAGGGAGGCATGAACACTGAAGCTTTCTTT
TRBV4-1	TRBJ2-2	-	few	CASSLYTEDFTGELFF	TGCGCCAGCAGCCTTTACACGGAGGACTTCACCGGGGAGCTGTTTTTT
TRBV18	TRBJ2-7	-	-	CASSPIGAEGWEQYF	TGTGCCAGCTCACCTATTGGGGCCGAAGGTTGGGAGCAGTACTTC
TRBV5-1	TRBJ1-1	-	few	CASSFGPSLGRNTEAFF	TGCGCCAGCAGCTTTGGCCCCAGCCTGGGTAGGAACACTGAAGCTTTCTTT
TRBV9	TRBJ2-1	-	few	CASSVGVSHEQFF	TGTGCCAGCAGCGTAGGAGTCTCCCATGAGCAGTTCTTC